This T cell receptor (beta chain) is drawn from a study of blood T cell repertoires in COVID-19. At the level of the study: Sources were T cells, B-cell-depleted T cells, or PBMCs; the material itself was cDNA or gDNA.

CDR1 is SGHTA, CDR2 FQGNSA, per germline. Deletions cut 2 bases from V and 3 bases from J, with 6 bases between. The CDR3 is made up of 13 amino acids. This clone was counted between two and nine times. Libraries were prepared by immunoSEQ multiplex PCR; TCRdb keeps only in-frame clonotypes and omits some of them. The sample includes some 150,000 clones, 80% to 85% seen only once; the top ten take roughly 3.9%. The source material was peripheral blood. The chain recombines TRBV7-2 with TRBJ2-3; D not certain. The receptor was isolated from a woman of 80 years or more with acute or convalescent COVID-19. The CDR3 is CASSLRQTDTQYF. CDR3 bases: TGTGCCAGCAGCTTACGTCAGACAGATACGCAGTATTTT.